Below are 18 T cell receptor beta chains sequenced from a single sample in a study of T cell responses to AZD1222 COVID-19 vaccine. Here immunoSEQ multiplex PCR was the method, and the copy in TCRdb shows in-frame clones only, minus some. The sample has 60,000 to 75,000 clones; over 75% are singletons. The input for sequencing was peripheral blood, taken on day 0 of AZD1222 vaccination. The receptor source for this set is an adult in good health.

This clone was detected once. V usage is TRBV7-9 and J usage is TRBJ2-7; perhaps TRBD1 as D (5 bases). From germline, CDR1 is SEHNR and CDR2 FQNEAQ (reference sequence). With 0 bases removed from V and 3 bases from J, the gap between germline ends came to 9 bases. CDR3 length: 14 residues. CDR3 in amino acids: CASSLADTFYEQYF. The CDR3 DNA sequence: TGTGCCAGCAGCTTAGCGGACACGTTCTACGAGCAGTACTTC.

V gene TRBV6-2 or TRBV6-3 combines with J gene TRBJ2-5; 10 bases agree with TRBD2. The CDR3 loop spans 16 amino acids. Trimming at V came to 5 bases and at J to 1 base, leaving 7 bases not matched to a gene. Germline V gene data show CDR1 as MNHEY and CDR2 as SVGEGT. The CDR3 coding sequence is TGTGCCAGCAGTCATCTAGCGGGGGAGATCCAAGAGACCCAGTACTTC. Translated, it gives CASSHLAGEIQETQYF.

V gene TRBV5-4 combines with J gene TRBJ1-2; possible D gene TRBD1, 5 bases. Trimming pared 1 base from V and 0 bases from J, leaving 10 bases between. The CDR3 sequence is 15 residues long. Germline V CDR1 and CDR2: SGHNT, YYREEE (reference sequence). CDR3 loop: CASSLTGLANYGYTF. The CDR3 DNA is TGTGCCAGCAGCTTGACAGGCCTTGCTAACTATGGCTACACCTTC. Full variable domain (rest looked up from reference TRBV5-4 and TRBJ1-2): ETGVTQSPTHLIKTRGQQVTLRCSSQSGHNTVSWYQQALGQGPQFIFQYYREEENGRGNFPPRFSGLQFPNYSSELNVNALELDDSALYLCASSLTGLANYGYTFGSGTRLTVV.

This clone was seen once. The genes are TRBV29-1 and TRBJ1-5, with a tentative D call TRBD1 (6 bases). This CDR3 region has 12 residues. Trimming stripped 6 bases from V and 4 bases from J, with 10 bases between. Germline CDR1 SQVTM, CDR2 ANQGSEA. CDR3 bases: TGCAGCGTCGCAGGGGCAAATCAGCCCCAGCATTTT. Protein product: CSVAGANQPQHF.

V usage is TRBV4-2 and J usage is TRBJ1-6, with a possible D match to TRBD1 (5 bases). The CDR3 consists of 17 residues. Germline V gene data show CDR1 as LGHNA and CDR2 as YNFKEQ. The ends were cut back, 3 bases at V and 5 bases at J, with 17 bases in the middle. The CDR3 coding sequence is TGTGCCAGCAGCCACCCCCCGCGGAGGGGAGATAATTCACCCCTCCACTTT. Its translation: CASSHPPRRGDNSPLHF.

The chain recombines TRBV10-3 with TRBJ2-7; possibly TRBD1 or TRBD2 for D (5 bases each). Germline lookup yields CDR1 ENHRY and CDR2 SYGVKD. Trimming took off 7 bases at V and 0 bases at J, with 13 bases between the two ends. The CDR3 has 14 residues. The CDR3 nucleotides are TGTGCCATCACCGGGACGCCAGCCTCCTACGAGCAGTACTTC. The encoded protein is CAITGTPASYEQYF.

The V call is TRBV19, the J call TRBJ2-4; TRBD2 might be the D (7 bases). The CDR3 is 19 amino acids. CDR1 and CDR2 from the germline V gene are LNHDA and SQIVND (reference sequence). V was cut by 3 bases and J by 0 bases, with 21 bases left in between. The CDR3 sequence is CASSILGGGALGAKNIQYF. CDR3 DNA: TGTGCCAGTAGTATTCTAGGAGGGGGGGCTCTGGGAGCCAAAAACATTCAGTACTTC.

The V gene is TRBV9, the J gene TRBJ2-3, with 8 bases fitting TRBD2. In germline, CDR1 is SGDLS, CDR2 YYNGEE. J gave up 0 bases and V 6 bases, and 3 bases lay outside the gene matches. The CDR3 runs to 14 residues. CDR3 sequence: CASTASGSTDTQYF. The CDR3 DNA reads TGTGCCAGCACCGCTAGCGGGAGCACAGATACGCAGTATTTT. The whole variable domain, filled in from reference TRBV9 and TRBJ2-3, reads DSGVTQTPKHLITATGQRVTLRCSPRSGDLSVYWYQQSLDQGLQFLIQYYNGEERAKGNILERFSAQQFPDLHSELNLSSLELGDSALYFCASTASGSTDTQYFGPGTRLTVL.

The rearrangement joins TRBV6-5 to TRBJ2-5; D not resolved. V lost 2 bases, J lost 5 bases, and 9 bases lay in between. Germline V gene sequence: CDR1 MNHEY, CDR2 SVGAGI. This CDR3 region has 13 residues. CDR3 coding DNA: TGTGCCAGCAGTTACACCGAGAGGGAGACCCAGTACTTC. This gives the protein CASSYTERETQYF.

The chain joins TRBV9 to TRBJ1-2; TRBD1 might be the D (5 bases). The CDR3 runs 16 residues. V was trimmed by 0 bases and J by 0 bases, leaving 12 bases between them. CDR1 SGDLS and CDR2 YYNGEE come from the germline V gene. This chain's CDR3 is CASSVEVRQTNYGYTF. In DNA form, the CDR3 reads TGTGCCAGCAGCGTAGAGGTCCGACAGACTAACTATGGCTACACCTTC.

This chain links TRBV27 with TRBJ2-1, with unresolved D. From germline, CDR1 is MNHEY and CDR2 SMNVEV (reference sequence). The germline V and J ends were trimmed by 5 bases and 15 bases, with 20 bases remaining between them. This CDR3 region has 13 residues. The DNA for the CDR3 is TGTGCCAGCAGTGCCTCCCGAAGGGTCCCAGGGTTCTTC. Its translation is CASSASRRVPGFF.

CDR3 sequence reads: CASSYGGSSYNEQFF. The DNA for the CDR3 is TGTGCCAGCAGTTACGGGGGGTCCTCCTACAATGAGCAGTTCTTC. This chain joins TRBV6-5 and TRBJ2-1; weak D call: TRBD2 (6 bases). V lost 2 bases and J 0 bases, leaving 8 bases between the germline ends. The germline V gene has CDR1 MNHEY and CDR2 SVGAGI. The CDR3 covers 15 residues.

The chain has TRBV29-1 and TRBJ2-7, with no clear D. Trimming removed 0 bases at V and 3 bases at J, with 9 bases between. The CDR3 is 13 residues long. Per the germline V gene, CDR1 is SQVTM and CDR2 is ANQGSEA. The DNA of the CDR3 is TGCAGCGTTGAAGATTTTCCTAACTACGAGCAGTACTTC. Translation: CSVEDFPNYEQYF.

The chain joins TRBV4-1 to TRBJ1-2, with D unresolved. The germline V gene encodes CDR1 MGHRA and CDR2 YSYEKL. The CDR3 consists of 14 residues. The V end lost 0 bases, the J end lost 2 bases, and 7 bases lay between the germline ends. The CDR3: CASSQDPGNYGYTF. As DNA, the CDR3 is TGCGCCAGCAGCCAAGATCCCGGGAACTATGGCTACACCTTC.

The sample holds one count of this clone. This chain joins TRBV19 and TRBJ1-5; D might be TRBD1 (5 bases). Trimming stripped 7 bases from V and 2 bases from J, with 18 bases between. The germline gives CDR1 LNHDA, CDR2 SQIVND (reference sequence). This CDR3 has 16 amino acids. The CDR3 coding sequence is TGTGCCAGTACTATCCCAGGGCTCGGGGGCAATCAGCCCCAGCATTTT. Protein sequence: CASTIPGLGGNQPQHF.

The rearrangement uses TRBV9 and TRBJ1-2; TRBD1 might be the D (5 bases). CDR3 length: 14 amino acids. Germline CDR1 is SGDLS and CDR2 is YYNGEE. V shed 4 bases and J shed 2 bases, with 12 bases lying between them. Written as DNA, the CDR3 is TGTGCCAGCAGCTCCCAGAGGACAAACTATGGCTACACCTTC. Translation: CASSSQRTNYGYTF.

This chain connects TRBV30 to TRBJ1-2; no definite D call. Trimming left V 1 base short and J 2 bases short, with 14 bases between. The CDR3 spans 15 residues. The germline V gene encodes CDR1 GTSNPN and CDR2 SVGIG (reference sequence). CDR3 coding DNA: TGTGCCTGGAGTGGTGACACTTTTGCAAACTATGGCTACACCTTC. It specifies CAWSGDTFANYGYTF.

The V call is TRBV9, the J call TRBJ1-6, with unresolved D. The length of the CDR3 is 15 residues. V gave up 0 bases and J gave up 4 bases, with 8 bases separating them. Germline lookup yields CDR1 SGDLS and CDR2 YYNGEE. Written as DNA, the CDR3 is TGTGCCAGCAGCGTAGGTTCCGTTTATAATTCACCCCTCCACTTT. Its translation is CASSVGSVYNSPLHF.